This T cell receptor beta chain was profiled in a study of cytomegalovirus exposure and HLA in healthy donors. This CDR3 contains 14 residues. Germline V CDR1 and CDR2: SQVTM, ANQGSEA. The ends were cut back, 2 bases at V and 2 bases at J, with 11 bases in the middle. Both 60 Vbeta primers and 13 Jbeta primers went into the PCR. Using immunoSEQ multiplex PCR, the repertoire was profiled, and TCRdb retains in-frame clones only, with some absent. This table holds about 140,000 clones, 82% found once. The V gene is TRBV29-1, the J gene TRBJ2-3, with a possible D match to TRBD2 (6 bases). The TCR sequence derives from a woman in her fifties or sixties in good health and CMV-seropositive. Sequenced input: PBMCs. The CDR3 DNA reads as TGCAGCGTTGAAAAACGGGACTTCACAGATACGCAGTATTTT. As protein: CSVEKRDFTDTQYF.